Following are 11 T cell receptor beta chains from one sample sequenced in a study of sequential checkpoint blockade in melanoma. Noted treatment: randomized to nivolumab then ipilimumab (arm A) or the reverse (arm B). The repertoire was sequenced with immunoSEQ multiplex PCR; TCRdb's copy has only in-frame clones and lacks some. The sample lists under 25,000 clones; approximately 73% were seen once. The sequencing used CD8+ T cells sorted from blood (inferred from file names), collected from a patient given nivolumab and ipilimumab in sequence. The receptors here all came from a human donor with melanoma.

This clone was observed a few times. The chain uses TRBV15 and TRBJ2-3, with D perhaps TRBD2 (6 bases). V lost 8 bases to trimming and J lost 2 bases, with 8 bases between them. Germline V CDR1 and CDR2: LNHNV, YYDKDF (reference sequence). This CDR3 contains 12 residues. CDR3 in DNA: TGTGCCACCGGCGGGGACACAGATACGCAGTATTTT. Amino acid sequence: CATGGDTDTQYF.

The genes are TRBV28 and TRBJ2-7, with D perhaps TRBD2 (6 bases). There are 13 residues in the CDR3. Deletions cut 7 bases from V and 3 bases from J, with 13 bases between. Germline-derived CDR1 and CDR2 are MDHEN and SYDVKM. CDR3 coding DNA: TGTGCCAGCACCTGGGGGAGGATCTACGAGCAGTACTTC. It encodes CASTWGRIYEQYF.

A few counts support this clone. The rearrangement links TRBV7-8 to TRBJ2-3; 10 bases agree with TRBD2. Germline CDR1 SGHVS, CDR2 FQNEAQ. J lost 1 base, V lost 4 bases, and 5 bases had no gene match. This CDR3 spans 16 amino acids. The CDR3 region has the DNA TGTGCCAGCAGCTCCTTAGCGGGAGGACGCACAGATACGCAGTATTTT. As protein: CASSSLAGGRTDTQYF.

The genes are TRBV5-1 and TRBJ2-7; TRBD1 matches at 10 bases. Unmatched junction bases numbered 10, after V lost 3 bases and J lost 4 bases. This CDR3 is built from 16 residues. Germline CDR1 is SGHRS and CDR2 is YFSETQ. This CDR3 reads CASSSIGDRGRYEQYF. The CDR3 DNA follows: TGCGCCAGCAGCTCGATAGGTGACAGGGGGCGTTACGAGCAGTACTTC.

The rearrangement joins TRBV28 to TRBJ1-1, with 9 bases fitting TRBD1. From germline, CDR1 is MDHEN and CDR2 SYDVKM. CDR3 size: 14 residues. V lost 2 bases and J lost 5; bases outside the gene matches: 3. The CDR3 spells CASSLGTGRTEAFF. In DNA form, the CDR3 reads TGTGCCAGCAGTTTAGGGACAGGGCGAACTGAAGCTTTCTTT.

J is TRBJ2-1 and V is TRBV7-2; a weak D match, TRBD2 (7 bases). V was pared by 1 base and J by 3 bases, with 10 bases between. The germline gives CDR1 SGHTA, CDR2 FQGNSA. This CDR3 is 15 amino acids long. The CDR3 here is CASSLVGGLYNEQFF. CDR3 sequence (DNA): TGTGCCAGCAGCTTAGTGGGGGGGCTCTACAATGAGCAGTTCTTC. Supplemented by reference TRBV7-2 and TRBJ2-1, the full variable domain reads GAGVSQSPSNKVTEKGKDVELRCDPISGHTALYWYRQSLGQGLEFLIYFQGNSAPDKSGLPSDRFSAERTGGSVSTLTIQRTQQEDSAVYLCASSLVGGLYNEQFFGPGTRLTVL.

This clone counts as medium-sized. V gene TRBV7-9 combines with J gene TRBJ1-4; D is ambiguous. This CDR3 has 13 residues. V lost 3 bases and J 8 bases, leaving 10 bases between the germline ends. Germline CDR1 is SEHNR and CDR2 is FQNEAQ (reference sequence). In nucleotides, the CDR3 is TGTGCCAGCAGCTTTGAAGTTGAGGAAAAACTGTTTTTT. This encodes CASSFEVEEKLFF.

The V gene is TRBV5-4, the J gene TRBJ2-2; D possibly corresponds to TRBD1 (6 bases). The germline V and J ends were trimmed by 0 bases and 4 bases, with 16 bases remaining between them. The CDR3 runs to 17 residues. Per germline, CDR1 SGHNT and CDR2 YYREEE (reference sequence). The CDR3 DNA follows: TGTGCCAGCAGCTTGGGTGGCCCAACAGGGAGCACCGGGGAGCTGTTTTTT. Translation gives CASSLGGPTGSTGELFF.

The genes are TRBV19 and TRBJ2-1; 10 nucleotides agree with TRBD1. There are 15 residues in the CDR3. Germline V gene data show CDR1 as LNHDA and CDR2 as SQIVND (reference sequence). Unmatched junction bases numbered 4, after V lost 3 bases and J lost 5 bases. Here the CDR3 reads CASSILGQGNNEQFF. In DNA form, the CDR3 reads TGTGCCAGTAGTATCTTGGGACAGGGGAACAATGAGCAGTTCTTC.

In this sample, this clone turned up a few times. V usage is TRBV5-6 and J usage is TRBJ2-3; 7 bases line up with TRBD1. Germline assignment: CDR1 SGHDT and CDR2 YYEEEE. V lost 3 bases to trimming and J lost 3 bases; unmatched junction nucleotides: 4. This CDR3 has 14 amino acids. In nucleotides, the CDR3 is TGTGCCAGCAGCTGGGACAGACGGACAGATACGCAGTATTTT. Its translation is CASSWDRRTDTQYF.

V is TRBV4-3 and J is TRBJ2-7; 7 bases line up with TRBD1. In germline, CDR1 is LGHNA, CDR2 YSLEER. The V gene end was trimmed by 5 bases and the J gene end by 5 bases; junction bases not matched to a gene: 9. The CDR3 runs to 14 residues. CDR3 protein: CASSLQTGTNEQYF. CDR3 in DNA: TGCGCCAGCAGCTTACAGACAGGGACCAACGAGCAGTACTTC.